These T cell receptor beta chains were read from a single sample in a study of T-cell reconstitution after alpha-beta-depleted transplantation in children. One entry per CDR3 protein, called by TCRdb with MiXCR from the PCR reads. This sample yields some 550,000 distinct CDR3 sequences, of which 20% to 25% are seen a single time; 13% to 15% belongs to the top ten. Here the sequenced sample was PBMCs, mostly from graft donor cells, taken 360 days after TCRalphabeta/CD19-depleted stem cell transplant. These receptor sequences come from a boy under three years old who had a stem cell transplant for acute myeloid leukemia, so the T cells may come from the graft donor. Both conserved end residues are part of each CDR3. A D gene is named only where the DNA matches it firmly. Clone size is stated in some rows and not others, as once, few, many or a class when expanded.

D	size	V	J	CDR3	DNA
NA	NA	TRBV5-1	TRBJ2-5	CASSPGVGQETQYF	TGCGCCAGCAGCCCGGGGGTAGGCCAAGAGACCCAGTACTTC
NA	few	TRBV29-1	TRBJ2-3	CSVERAVSGHTDTQYF	TGCAGCGTTGAAAGGGCTGTGTCAGGACATACAGATACGCAGTATTTT
TRBD1	few	TRBV20-1	TRBJ2-5	CSARPFIQGNQETQYF	TGCAGTGCCCGGCCTTTTATACAGGGGAACCAAGAGACCCAGTACTTC
TRBD2	NA	TRBV7-4	TRBJ2-5	CASVGGRTETQYF	TGTGCCAGCGTCGGGGGGAGAACAGAGACCCAGTACTTC
NA	many	TRBV18	TRBJ2-1	CASSPRDGPTYNEQFF	TGTGCCAGCTCACCCCGGGACGGACCAACCTACAATGAGCAGTTCTTC
TRBD1	many	TRBV12-3/TRBV12-4	TRBJ2-1	CASDRHPGTVGEQFF	TGTGCCAGCGACCGCCACCCCGGGACAGTTGGGGAGCAGTTCTTC
NA	few	TRBV7-2	TRBJ1-5	CASSLGAGSSNQPQHF	TGTGCCAGCAGCTTAGGGGCAGGGAGCAGCAATCAGCCCCAGCATTTT
NA	NA	TRBV20-1	TRBJ2-1	CSAREQRGSYNEQFF	TGCAGTGCTAGAGAGCAGAGGGGCTCCTACAATGAGCAGTTCTTC
NA	many	TRBV20-1	TRBJ2-3	CSARESTDTQYF	TGCAGTGCTAGAGAGAGCACAGATACGCAGTATTTT
TRBD2	many	TRBV27	TRBJ2-2	CASLERGGHGVTSLTGELFF	TGTGCCAGCTTAGAGCGGGGAGGTCATGGGGTGACCTCCCTAACCGGGGAGCTGTTTTTT
NA	NA	TRBV6-5	TRBJ1-6	CASLADVGSPLHF	TGTGCCAGCCTCGCAGACGTGGGTTCACCCCTCCACTTT
TRBD1	NA	TRBV7-2	TRBJ2-2	CASSISTGPLTGELFF	TGTGCCAGCAGCATCTCGACAGGGCCCCTCACCGGGGAGCTGTTTTTT
TRBD1	few	TRBV6-1	TRBJ2-3	CASSRDSPFSTDTQYF	TGTGCCAGCAGTCGGGACAGTCCCTTTAGCACAGATACGCAGTATTTT
NA	NA	TRBV12-3/TRBV12-4	TRBJ1-5	CASRLLDRPNQPQHF	TGTGCCAGCAGGCTCCTCGACAGACCGAATCAGCCCCAGCATTTT
NA	many	TRBV28	TRBJ2-5	CASSLGGPQETQYF	TGTGCCAGCAGTTTAGGTGGACCCCAAGAGACCCAGTACTTC
NA	many	TRBV2	TRBJ2-1	CASRNDFRSYNEQFF	TGTGCCAGCAGGAACGACTTCCGCTCCTACAATGAGCAGTTCTTC
TRBD1	many	TRBV6-5	TRBJ1-6	CASSYSRQGDSPLHF	TGTGCCAGCAGTTACTCGAGACAGGGGGATTCACCCCTCCACTTT
NA	few	TRBV5-6	TRBJ2-1	CASSYVDLLNEQFF	TGTGCCAGCAGTTACGTGGACCTCCTTAATGAGCAGTTCTTC
NA	few	TRBV20-1	TRBJ1-1	CSAPLTDRGTEAFF	TGCAGTGCACCGCTCACCGACAGAGGCACTGAAGCTTTCTTT
NA	many	TRBV6-5	TRBJ1-1	CASSMDVSITEAFF	TGTGCCAGCAGTATGGACGTGTCAATAACTGAAGCTTTCTTT